This entry concerns a single T cell receptor beta chain. No antigen is known for it. This entry comes from a study of cytomegalovirus exposure and HLA in healthy donors. Findings of the study overall: Published work reported that the classifier diagnosed cytomegalovirus status with high specificity and sensitivity. Analysis was carried out at a later point, and it linked a missense DCLRE1C variant to TCR beta V- and J-gene trimming.

Amplification used 60 Vbeta primers and 13 Jbeta primers. Generated by immunoSEQ multiplex PCR, the TCRdb table keeps only in-frame clones and is missing some. The sample includes roughly 170,000 clones, approximately 80% of them seen just once. The germline gives CDR1 SSHAT, CDR2 FNYEAQ (reference sequence). The trim removed 5 bases at V and 6 bases at J, leaving 8 bases unmatched. The length of the CDR3 is 15 residues. This TCR was sampled from a woman in her twenties or thirties in good health and CMV-seronegative. Input material: PBMCs. V gene TRBV7-7 combines with J gene TRBJ2-1; 9 nucleotides align to TRBD1. CDR3: CASSPGQGPVNEQFF. The CDR3 DNA reads as TGTGCCAGCAGCCCGGGACAGGGTCCGGTCAATGAGCAGTTCTTC. Together with reference TRBV7-7 and TRBJ2-1, the CDR3 gives the full variable domain: GAGVSQSPRYKVTKRGQDVTLRCDPISSHATLYWYQQALGQGPEFLTYFNYEAQPDKSGLPSDRFSAERPEGSISTLTIQRTEQRDSAMYRCASSPGQGPVNEQFFGPGTRLTVL.